These 30 T cell receptor beta chains share one sample of origin, sequenced in a study of T cells in Graves' hyperthyroidism and ophthalmopathy. RNA transcripts served as the template for amplifying TCR beta CDR3 regions. A first-round RT-PCR of the TCR CDR3 used the HTBI primer set. Each CDR3 protein gets one entry after TCRdb re-called the multiplex PCR reads with MiXCR. The table shows hundreds of thousands of distinct CDR3 sequences, with around 21% occurring only once. Source material: blood. These receptors came from a man in his thirties or forties with Graves' ophthalmopathy.

This clonotype showed up many times. The V gene is TRBV11-2, the J gene TRBJ2-7; 7 bases fit TRBD1. V was pared by 5 bases and J by 2 bases, with 6 bases of the junction left unmatched. Per the germline V gene, CDR1 is SGHAT and CDR2 is FQNNGV. This CDR3 has 14 amino acids. DNA for the CDR3: TGTGCCAGCAGCGCCCGACAGGGCGCCTACGAGCAGTACTTC. Translation: CASSARQGAYEQYF.

The gene calls are TRBV9 and TRBJ2-7; 7 bases are a match to TRBD2. CDR3 size: 14 residues. CDR1 is SGDLS, CDR2 YYNGEE, per germline. J gave up 7 bases and V 0 bases, and 7 bases lay outside the gene matches. The CDR3 region has the DNA TGTGCCAGCAGCGTAGGTGGGGGGGTAGAAGAGCAGTACTTC. This encodes CASSVGGGVEEQYF.

This rearrangement joins TRBV6-1 to TRBJ1-1; unclear D gene. The germline V gene has CDR1 MNHNS and CDR2 SASEGT. V was pared by 5 bases and J by 0 bases, with 19 bases between. The CDR3 is made up of 17 amino acids. CDR3 nucleotide sequence: TGTGCCAGCAGTTCCCGACCCCACCCTGATATGAACACTGAAGCTTTCTTT. Its translation is CASSSRPHPDMNTEAFF.

This clonotype was seen a few times. The CDR3 sequence is CASEGNYGYTF. In DNA form, the CDR3 reads TGTGCCAGCGAGGGAAACTATGGCTACACCTTC. This chain links TRBV2 with TRBJ1-2; D call uncertain. The CDR3 contains 11 residues. Trimming stripped 8 bases from V and 2 bases from J, with 6 bases between. Looked up from germline, CDR1 is SNHLY and CDR2 is FYNNEI.

This rearrangement joins TRBV4-2 to TRBJ2-7; D uncertain. Looked up from germline, CDR1 is LGHNA and CDR2 is YNFKEQ. V was trimmed by 0 bases and J by 2 bases, leaving 11 bases between them. The CDR3 contains 15 residues. The CDR3 DNA sequence: TGTGCCAGCAGCCAAGATTTCGGACCTCCCTACGAGCAGTACTTC. Its translation is CASSQDFGPPYEQYF.

This clonotype was detected many times. V is TRBV30 and J is TRBJ2-2; D gene unclear. Germline values: CDR1 GTSNPN, CDR2 SVGIG (reference sequence). This CDR3 region has 13 residues. The germline V and J ends were trimmed by 3 bases and 2 bases, with 7 bases remaining between them. CDR3 region: CAWSDPNTGELFF. The CDR3 coding sequence is TGTGCCTGGAGCGACCCAAACACCGGGGAGCTGTTTTTT.

This chain links TRBV5-4 with TRBJ2-7, with 9 bases aligning to TRBD2. V gave up 2 bases and J gave up 3 bases; unmatched junction bases: 12. Germline-derived CDR1 and CDR2 are SGHNT and YYREEE (reference sequence). The CDR3 runs 17 residues. The CDR3 nucleotides are TGTGCCAGCAGCTTAGGGGGCGGGAGGGCCCAGCACTACGAGCAGTACTTC. It translates to CASSLGGGRAQHYEQYF.

There are many counts of this clonotype. The chain combines TRBV5-1 with TRBJ2-1; D may be TRBD2 (5 bases). Trimming cost V 0 bases and J 6 bases, with 13 bases left between them. The CDR3 is 15 residues long. From germline, CDR1 is SGHRS and CDR2 YFSETQ. The CDR3 here is CASSLASRVLNEQFF. DNA of the CDR3: TGCGCCAGCAGCTTGGCCTCGAGGGTCCTCAATGAGCAGTTCTTC.

To note about this clonotype: The junction differs from germline at one of its ends, possibly a read error. The V gene is TRBV6-5, the J gene TRBJ2-2; 9 bases fit TRBD2. CDR1 MNHEY and CDR2 SVGAGI come from the germline V gene. The CDR3 is 17 residues long. CDR3 nucleotides: TGTACCAGCAGTTACTCGGAAGCGGGAGGATGGACCGGGGAGCTGTTTTTT. As protein: CTSSYSEAGGWTGELFF.

This clonotype was observed a handful of times. The DNA for the CDR3 is TGCGCCAGCGGTGTGGGAAGGTACAATGAGCAGTTCTTC. Translated, it gives CASGVGRYNEQFF. The chain couples TRBV5-1 to TRBJ2-1; no clear D gene. Germline lookup yields CDR1 SGHRS and CDR2 YFSETQ. CDR3 length: 13 amino acids. V was shortened by 7 bases and J by 4 bases, with 12 bases between the two germline ends.

Worth noting for this clonotype: Just one base apart from a much larger clone, this may be a read error. This rearrangement joins TRBV5-1 to TRBJ1-2, with D maybe TRBD1 (6 bases). The CDR3 has 12 residues. From germline, CDR1 is SGHRS and CDR2 YFSETQ. The CDR3 sequence is CTSSSQGPGYTF. The CDR3 coding sequence is TGCACCAGCAGCTCCCAGGGGCCTGGCTACACCTTC. Together with reference TRBV5-1 and TRBJ1-2, the CDR3 gives the full variable domain: KAGVTQTPRYLIKTRGQQVTLSCSPISGHRSVSWYQQTPGQGLQFLFEYFSETQRNKGNFPGRFSGRQFSNSRSEMNVSTLELGDSALYLCTSSSQGPGYTFGSGTRLTVV.

The chain couples TRBV6-1 to TRBJ2-2; unclear D gene. V was trimmed by 2 bases and J by 6 bases, leaving 10 bases between them. The CDR3 spans 14 residues. CDR1 is MNHNS, CDR2 SASEGT, per germline. The chain's CDR3 is CASSETRRAGELFF. DNA of the CDR3: TGTGCCAGCAGTGAAACGCGGCGCGCCGGGGAGCTGTTTTTT.

This clonotype was seen a few times. The chain links TRBV4-2 to TRBJ2-1; 8 nucleotides align to TRBD2. The germline V gene encodes CDR1 LGHNA and CDR2 YNFKEQ. CDR3 length: 19 amino acids. The ends lost 0 bases at V and 7 bases at J; junction bases unmatched: 17. CDR3 protein: CASSQDSGRGRWNGNEQFF. DNA of the CDR3: TGTGCCAGCAGCCAAGACAGCGGGAGAGGAAGGTGGAATGGGAATGAGCAGTTCTTC.

The CDR3 region has the DNA TGTGCCAGCAGCGTGGACAGGGGTCGCTACCAAGAGACCCAGTACTTC. This codes for CASSVDRGRYQETQYF. This sequence joins TRBV9 and TRBJ2-5; 9 nucleotides align to TRBD1. V lost 2 bases to trimming and J lost 0 bases; unmatched junction nucleotides: 5. This CDR3 has 16 residues. Germline V gene lookup returns CDR1 SGDLS and CDR2 YYNGEE.

This clonotype occurred a few times. The V call is TRBV27, the J call TRBJ2-7; 8 nucleotides line up with TRBD2. The J segment lost 0 bases and the V segment lost 6 bases, leaving 7 bases of the junction unmatched. The CDR3 consists of 15 residues. Per the germline V gene, CDR1 is MNHEY and CDR2 is SMNVEV (reference sequence). The CDR3 coding sequence is TGTGCCAGCAGAGCCGGGACTAGTTCCTCCTACGAGCAGTACTTC. This codes for CASRAGTSSSYEQYF.

This clonotype was detected only a few times. The rearrangement uses TRBV19 and TRBJ2-1, with D uncertain. The CDR3 totals 11 residues. Germline V gene lookup returns CDR1 LNHDA and CDR2 SQIVND (reference sequence). Trimming left V 3 bases short and J 8 bases short, with 5 bases between. This CDR3 reads CASSIRDEQFF. The CDR3 DNA reads as TGTGCCAGTAGTATTCGCGATGAGCAGTTCTTC. Supplemented by reference TRBV19 and TRBJ2-1, the full variable domain reads DGGITQSPKYLFRKEGQNVTLSCEQNLNHDAMYWYRQDPGQGLRLIYYSQIVNDFQKGDIAEGYSVSREKKESFPLTVTSAQKNPTAFYLCASSIRDEQFFGPGTRLTVL.

This clonotype was observed a few times. This chain joins TRBV5-1 and TRBJ2-7; TRBD2 aligns across 10 bases. V was pared by 2 bases and J by 0 bases, with 2 bases of the junction left unmatched. The CDR3 contains 15 residues. Germline V gene data show CDR1 as SGHRS and CDR2 as YFSETQ. In DNA, the CDR3 is TGCGCCAGCAGCTTTCTAGCGGGGGACTCCTACGAGCAGTACTTC. This translates into CASSFLAGDSYEQYF.

The V gene is TRBV7-2, the J gene TRBJ2-7; 7 bases match TRBD2. J gave up 4 bases and V 1 base, and 7 bases lay outside the gene matches. In germline, CDR1 is SGHTA, CDR2 FQGNSA. CDR3 size: 15 residues. CDR3 protein: CASSLDQGGSYEQYF. In DNA, the CDR3 is TGTGCCAGCAGCTTAGATCAGGGAGGGAGTTACGAGCAGTACTTC.

The table lists this clonotype with a few counts. The chain has TRBV7-8 and TRBJ1-5, with 10 nucleotides matching TRBD1. The CDR3 is made up of 16 amino acids. Losses at the gene ends were 3 bases for V and 7 bases for J; bases not matched to a gene: 9. Germline lookup yields CDR1 SGHVS and CDR2 FQNEAQ. The CDR3 DNA is TGTGCCAGCAGCTTCGAACCGGGACAGGGGATCCAGCCCCAGCATTTT. Residues: CASSFEPGQGIQPQHF.

The CDR3 DNA reads TGTGCCAGCAGCTTGATAGACAGAGGGTCGGGGGAGACCCAGTACTTC. This sequence encodes CASSLIDRGSGETQYF. The V gene is TRBV5-6, the J gene TRBJ2-5; the D call may be TRBD1 or TRBD2 (5 bases each). This CDR3 comprises 16 residues. V was pared by 1 base and J by 5 bases, with 18 bases between. Per the germline V gene, CDR1 is SGHDT and CDR2 is YYEEEE.

The chain combines TRBV28 with TRBJ2-7; 7 bases are a match to TRBD1. Germline V gives CDR1 MDHEN, CDR2 SYDVKM. Unmatched junction bases numbered 2, after V lost 6 bases and J lost 3 bases. The CDR3 is 12 amino acids. CDR3 protein: CASRGGDYEQYF. CDR3 nucleotide sequence: TGTGCCAGCAGAGGGGGCGACTACGAGCAGTACTTC.

The rearrangement links TRBV19 to TRBJ2-1; 11 bases match TRBD2. CDR3 length: 16 residues. The germline gives CDR1 LNHDA, CDR2 SQIVND (reference sequence). J lost 8 bases, V lost 5 bases, and 11 bases had no gene match. CDR3 sequence reads: CASSLELAGVRDEQFF. CDR3 bases: TGTGCCAGTAGTCTGGAACTAGCGGGAGTGAGGGATGAGCAGTTCTTC.

This clonotype came up a few times. The chain has TRBV30 and TRBJ1-5; D is uncertain. From germline, CDR1 is GTSNPN and CDR2 SVGIG (reference sequence). The germline V and J ends were trimmed by 0 bases and 5 bases, with 8 bases remaining between them. This CDR3 spans 13 amino acids. The CDR3 coding sequence is TGTGCCTGGAGTGTACGGGAGTATCAGCCCCAGCATTTT. Translating it yields CAWSVREYQPQHF.

This chain connects TRBV5-1 to TRBJ2-3; 9 bases align to TRBD2. The CDR3 loop spans 16 amino acids. CDR1 is SGHRS and CDR2 is YFSETQ in the germline V gene. J gave up 5 bases and V 0 bases, and 7 bases lay outside the gene matches. The CDR3 DNA reads TGCGCCAGCAGCTTGGCCGAGGTGACTAGCGGAGATACGCAGTATTTT. As protein: CASSLAEVTSGDTQYF.

The CDR3 sequence: CASSALMRGRGGYTF. For the CDR3, the DNA is TGTGCCAGCAGCGCCTTGATGCGGGGGCGGGGTGGCTACACCTTC. This chain connects TRBV11-2 to TRBJ1-2; D is perhaps TRBD1 (6 bases). Trimming removed 5 bases from V and 7 bases from J, with 20 bases in between. The CDR3 consists of 15 residues. The germline gives CDR1 SGHAT, CDR2 FQNNGV.

This clonotype has more than one count but fewer than ten. The chain is built from TRBV27 and TRBJ2-7, with D possibly being TRBD2 (6 bases). CDR1 and CDR2 (germline): MNHEY, SMNVEV (reference sequence). Trimming left V 2 bases short and J 3 bases short, with 11 bases between. The CDR3 totals 14 residues. CDR3: CASSLPGVNYEQYF. CDR3 nucleotides: TGTGCCAGCAGTTTACCGGGGGTCAACTACGAGCAGTACTTC.

This clonotype was recorded many times. The J gene is TRBJ2-5, the V gene TRBV12-3 or TRBV12-4; perhaps TRBD1 as D (6 bases). CDR3 length equals 13 residues. V lost 3 bases and J 6 bases, leaving 11 bases between the germline ends. In DNA form, the CDR3 reads TGTGCCAGCAGTTTGGGCAGGGGTCAGACCCAGTACTTC. This encodes CASSLGRGQTQYF.

This chain connects TRBV5-6 to TRBJ2-7; TRBD1 matches at 9 bases. V trimming: 2 bases; J trimming: 2 bases; junction bases outside the gene matches: 2. The CDR3 extends over 14 amino acids. Germline V gene sequence: CDR1 SGHDT, CDR2 YYEEEE. Here the CDR3 reads CASSFWTGAYEQYF. The DNA for the CDR3 is TGTGCCAGCAGCTTTTGGACAGGGGCCTACGAGCAGTACTTC.

This chain links TRBV4-1 with TRBJ2-3; 8 bases match TRBD2. Per germline, CDR1 MGHRA and CDR2 YSYEKL. The CDR3 runs 16 residues. J was trimmed by 1 base and V by 2 bases; bases with no gene match: 5. The CDR3 sequence is CASSQNSGIGTDTQYF. The CDR3 DNA is TGCGCCAGCAGCCAAAATAGCGGGATCGGCACAGATACGCAGTATTTT.

This clonotype was seen only a few times. CDR3 DNA: TGTGCCAGCGTTGAAACCCGGTTTTCCCTGAGGGGCGAGCAGTACTTC. It codes for CASVETRFSLRGEQYF. The chain carries TRBV12-3 or TRBV12-4 and TRBJ2-7; D could derive from TRBD1 or TRBD2 (5 bases each). V lost 8 bases to trimming and J lost 6 bases, with 26 bases between them. The CDR3 spans 16 residues.